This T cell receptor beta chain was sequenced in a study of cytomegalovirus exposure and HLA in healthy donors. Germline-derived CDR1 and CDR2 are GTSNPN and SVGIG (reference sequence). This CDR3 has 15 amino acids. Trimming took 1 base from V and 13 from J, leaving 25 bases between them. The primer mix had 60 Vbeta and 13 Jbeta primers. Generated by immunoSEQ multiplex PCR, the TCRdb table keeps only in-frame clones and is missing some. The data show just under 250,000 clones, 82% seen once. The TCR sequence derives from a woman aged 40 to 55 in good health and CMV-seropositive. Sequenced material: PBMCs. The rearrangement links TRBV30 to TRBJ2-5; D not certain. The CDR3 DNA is TGTGCCTGGAGTGGCGGCAAATCGGATTTATATTGGAGGTACTTC. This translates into CAWSGGKSDLYWRYF.